This T cell receptor beta chain was captured by sequencing in a study of blood T cell repertoires in COVID-19. Overall study context: The origin of the acute and convalescent COVID-19 samples was the United States, Italy and Spain. T cells, B-cell-depleted T cells, or PBMCs supplied cDNA or gDNA.

As to this clone: One end of the junction varies from germline; a read error may be responsible.

Original analysis: Researchers report that nucleated cell counts were estimated from reference gene primer amplification. Sequencing was performed with immunoSEQ multiplex PCR; in TCRdb, only in-frame clones are kept and a portion is missing. Clone size and V and J calls were adopted from that table, with D and trimming inferred from the DNA. The sample yields around 250,000 clones, around 85% seen once. This CDR3 comprises 13 residues. CDR1 and CDR2 (germline): SGHRS, YFSETQ. The specimen was peripheral blood. This receptor was taken from a man in his 60s with acute or convalescent COVID-19. The chain is built from TRBV5-1 and TRBJ1-5; 7 nucleotides line up with TRBD1. The DNA for the CDR3 is TGCGCCAGCAGCCCGCTACCGGGACAGCATCCTAACTTT. This translates into CASSPLPGQHPNF.